The rows below give T cell receptor beta chains drawn from one sample of a study of blood T cell repertoires in COVID-19. This table comes from immunoSEQ multiplex PCR, and its TCRdb copy is limited to in-frame clones, with some not included. The data hold about 260,000 clones, with approximately 86% observed a single time. Input material: peripheral blood. The source of these receptors is a human donor in a cohort sampled during active COVID-19. Both conserved end residues are part of each CDR3. D genes are given only for firm matches. Some rows have no size entry. The others give once, few or many, or a class for an expanded clone.

V	J	size	D	CDR3	DNA
TRBV10-1	TRBJ2-3	.	TRBD2	CASRLAGALDTQYF	TGCGCCAGCAGACTAGCGGGAGCTTTAGATACGCAGTATTTT
TRBV4-3	TRBJ2-7	.	.	CASSQDSESYEQYF	TGCGCCAGCAGCCAAGATTCAGAATCCTACGAGCAGTACTTC
TRBV27	TRBJ1-2	.	TRBD1	CASTPDREEPLSGYTF	TGTGCCAGCACCCCGGACAGGGAAGAACCACTATCTGGCTACACCTTC
TRBV6-5	TRBJ2-2	.	.	CASRAYYTGELFF	TGTGCCAGCAGGGCTTATTACACCGGGGAGCTGTTTTTT
TRBV7-9	TRBJ1-2	few	.	CASSLAGGSGYTF	TGTGCCAGCAGCTTAGCGGGGGGTTCTGGCTACACCTTC
TRBV19	TRBJ1-1	.	.	CASKGNNKGEEAFF	TGTGCCAGTAAAGGAAACAATAAGGGAGAAGAAGCTTTCTTT
TRBV7-9	TRBJ2-1	.	.	CASTAAAAIYNEQFF	TGTGCCAGCACCGCAGCAGCGGCTATCTACAATGAGCAGTTCTTC
TRBV28	TRBJ1-2	.	.	CASSLMDTNYGYTF	TGTGCCAGCAGTTTGATGGACACTAACTATGGCTACACCTTC
TRBV5-4	TRBJ2-1	.	.	CASSPQGTDEQFF	TGTGCCAGCAGCCCCCAGGGAACCGATGAGCAGTTCTTC
TRBV6-1	TRBJ2-5	.	TRBD2	CASSEAGGGYQETQYF	TGTGCCAGCAGTGAAGCTGGCGGGGGATACCAAGAGACCCAGTACTTC
TRBV3-1/TRBV3-2	TRBJ1-1	.	TRBD1	CASSHDREYTEAFF	TGTGCCAGCAGCCACGACAGGGAGTACACTGAAGCTTTCTTT
TRBV5-1	TRBJ1-1	.	.	CASSLGIQTTEAFF	TGCGCCAGCAGCTTGGGAATACAGACCACTGAAGCTTTCTTT
TRBV19	TRBJ2-5	.	TRBD1	CASSTGVGETQYF	TGTGCCAGTAGCACAGGGGTTGGAGAGACCCAGTACTTC
TRBV11-2	TRBJ1-1	.	.	CASSHPGGFTEAFF	TGTGCCAGCAGCCATCCGGGGGGTTTCACTGAAGCTTTCTTT
TRBV5-4	TRBJ2-3	.	TRBD2	CASSPGLAGWVSTDTQYF	TGTGCCAGCAGCCCCGGACTAGCGGGGTGGGTTAGCACAGATACGCAGTATTTT
TRBV5-4	TRBJ2-7	.	.	CASSPRAAGRYEQYF	TGTGCCAGCAGCCCCCGGGCGGCGGGGCGGTACGAGCAGTACTTC
TRBV5-6	TRBJ1-2	.	.	CASSLGGLGYGYTF	TGTGCCAGCAGCTTGGGAGGTCTAGGTTATGGCTACACCTTC
TRBV6-2/TRBV6-3	TRBJ1-3	.	.	CASSRSGGSGNTIYF	TGTGCCAGCAGTCGGTCGGGAGGCTCTGGAAACACCATATATTTT
TRBV19	TRBJ1-2	.	TRBD1	CASTDRGLYGYTF	TGTGCCAGTACGGACAGGGGGCTGTATGGCTACACCTTC
TRBV18	TRBJ2-7	once	.	CASSPRTTGLRAYEQYF	TGTGCCAGCTCACCTCGTACGACAGGTCTCCGGGCCTACGAGCAGTACTTC
TRBV7-2	TRBJ1-2	few	.	CASSLAGPIYGYTF	TGTGCCAGCAGCTTAGCGGGGCCAATATATGGCTACACCTTC
TRBV5-6	TRBJ2-7	.	TRBD2	CASSLGLAGLSYEQYF	TGTGCCAGCAGCTTGGGGCTAGCGGGACTATCCTACGAGCAGTACTTC
TRBV5-4	TRBJ2-7	.	TRBD1	CASSLTGGNEQYF	TGTGCCAGCAGCTTAACAGGGGGGAACGAGCAGTACTTC
TRBV11-3	TRBJ2-7	.	TRBD2	CASSFLGGGSISYEQYF	TGTGCCAGCAGCTTTTTAGGCGGGGGGTCCATCTCCTACGAGCAGTACTTC
TRBV24-1	TRBJ1-2	.	.	CATSDPQKNYGYTF	TGTGCCACCAGTGATCCCCAGAAAAACTATGGCTACACCTTC
TRBV9	TRBJ1-3	.	.	CASTQDGSSGNTIYF	TGTGCCAGCACACAGGACGGCTCCTCTGGAAACACCATATATTTT
TRBV2	TRBJ2-7	.	TRBD1	CASSFDRVYEQYF	TGTGCCAGCAGTTTTGACAGGGTCTACGAGCAGTACTTC
TRBV9	TRBJ2-7	.	.	CATIRNHYEQYF	TGTGCCACCATCAGAAACCACTACGAGCAGTACTTC
TRBV6-5	TRBJ2-7	.	TRBD2	CASSPRTSSVWEQYF	TGTGCCAGCAGTCCCCGGACTAGTTCGGTTTGGGAGCAGTACTTC
TRBV7-3	TRBJ1-5	.	.	CASSRGDGQPQHF	TGTGCCAGCAGCCGGGGTGACGGGCAGCCCCAGCATTTT
TRBV5-1	TRBJ1-1	few	.	CASSPSTDTEAFF	TGCGCCAGCAGCCCTAGCACGGACACTGAAGCTTTCTTT
TRBV25-1	TRBJ1-2	.	.	CASYHPEANYGYTF	TGTGCCAGCTATCATCCGGAGGCTAACTATGGCTACACCTTC
TRBV12-3/TRBV12-4	TRBJ1-1	once	.	CASSPGDFTEAFF	TGTGCCAGCAGCCCAGGGGATTTCACTGAAGCTTTCTTT
TRBV28	TRBJ1-2	.	.	CASSFTGKGGYTF	TGTGCCAGCAGTTTCACAGGGAAGGGTGGCTACACCTTC
TRBV9	TRBJ1-1	.	TRBD1	CASSERQGDNTEAFF	TGTGCCAGCAGCGAAAGACAGGGAGACAACACTGAAGCTTTCTTT
TRBV12-3/TRBV12-4	TRBJ2-3	.	.	CASSPKWAGARYF	TGTGCCAGCAGTCCGAAGTGGGCAGGGGCTCGGTATTTT
TRBV5-8	TRBJ1-1	.	.	CASSFAVRAFF	TGTGCCAGCAGCTTTGCGGTCCGGGCTTTCTTT
TRBV11-2	TRBJ2-7	few	.	CASSLSNSEQYF	TGTGCCAGCAGCTTAAGTAATAGCGAGCAGTACTTC
TRBV7-8	TRBJ1-3	few	.	CASSLGGELYF	TGTGCCAGCAGCTTAGGCGGGGAGCTATATTTT
TRBV29-1	TRBJ1-2	once	.	CSVPRPTDYGYTF	TGCAGCGTCCCCCGACCGACAGACTATGGCTACACCTTC
TRBV4-3	TRBJ2-7	.	.	CASSQVVRSSYEQYF	TGCGCCAGCAGCCAAGTCGTAAGGAGCTCCTACGAGCAGTACTTC
TRBV7-9	TRBJ2-2	.	TRBD1	CASSSGGIRTGELFF	TGTGCCAGCAGCTCAGGGGGCATCAGAACCGGGGAGCTGTTTTTT
TRBV30	TRBJ1-2	.	TRBD1	CAWSSPGQKNYGYTF	TGTGCCTGGAGTTCACCGGGACAGAAGAACTATGGCTACACCTTC
TRBV2	TRBJ1-1	.	.	CASSPTGPNTEAFF	TGTGCCAGCAGTCCGACAGGCCCCAACACTGAAGCTTTCTTT
TRBV2	TRBJ2-7	.	TRBD1	CARHATGSYEQYF	TGTGCCCGACACGCGACAGGGTCCTACGAGCAGTACTTC
TRBV6-5	TRBJ2-7	.	TRBD1	CASSTRDRVYEQYF	TGTGCCAGCAGCACAAGGGACAGGGTCTACGAGCAGTACTTC
TRBV5-4	TRBJ1-5	.	.	CASSLGSGSGQPQHF	TGTGCCAGCAGCTTGGGTTCCGGTAGTGGTCAGCCCCAGCATTTT
TRBV9	TRBJ2-7	.	.	CASSVGGQEYEQYF	TGTGCCAGCAGCGTAGGAGGACAAGAGTACGAGCAGTACTTC
TRBV4-3	TRBJ1-2	few	.	CASSQDAGAGADNYGYTF	TGCGCCAGCAGCCAAGATGCTGGGGCTGGGGCCGATAACTATGGCTACACCTTC
TRBV4-3	TRBJ2-1	.	TRBD1	CASSQDIVTRGSGYNEQFF	TGCGCCAGCAGCCAAGATATAGTGACCAGGGGGAGCGGCTACAATGAGCAGTTCTTC
TRBV5-4	TRBJ2-7	.	.	CASSLAGNYEQYF	TGTGCCAGCAGCTTGGCAGGTAACTACGAGCAGTACTTC
TRBV6-6	TRBJ1-3	.	.	CASSPRGGESSGNTIYF	TGTGCCAGCAGTCCCCGAGGGGGGGAAAGCTCTGGAAACACCATATATTTT
TRBV5-6	TRBJ2-1	.	TRBD1	CASKRMGQGYNEQFF	TGTGCCAGCAAGCGGATGGGACAGGGGTACAATGAGCAGTTCTTC
TRBV7-8	TRBJ2-7	.	.	CASSLRTDSSYEQYF	TGTGCCAGCAGCTTAAGGACTGATAGTTCCTACGAGCAGTACTTC